This TCR beta chain was documented in a study of CD8 T cells in ankylosing spondylitis. Germline V lookup: CDR1 SGDLS, CDR2 YYNGEE. CDR3 size: 17 residues. The V segment lost 2 bases and the J segment 1 base; nucleotides outside the gene matches: 1. As regards this clonotype: Its matching antigen is unknown.

Findings and limits, study-wide: A number of the motif variants had already been described in reactive arthritis synovial fluid and blood. Clones linked to disease, bearing a CD8+ phenotype, were relatively rare in peripheral blood. Apparently characteristic of ankylosing spondylitis blood was a TCR beta motif (roughly eight highly homologous variants).

MiXCR, run by TCRdb on the 5' RACE reads, gives a single entry per CDR3 protein. The sample lists 290,000 or so distinct CDR3 sequences, about a fifth occurring once. The chain carries TRBV9 and TRBJ2-3, with TRBD2 matching 16 bases. Sequencing was done on a sample of blood, either unsorted or a sorted T cell fraction (not recorded which). This clonotype was obtained from a female donor with ankylosing spondylitis or in good health (not recorded which). The DNA for the CDR3 is TGTGCCAGCAGCGTGGGACTAGCGGGAGGGGGCACAGATACGCAGTATTTT. Translation gives CASSVGLAGGGTDTQYF.